The rows below give T cell receptor beta chains drawn from one sample of a study of T-cell memory formation after mild COVID-19. TCRdb reprocessed the 5' RACE reads via MiXCR and lists one record per CDR3 protein. The repertoire has about 300,000 distinct CDR3 sequences, just under 20% of them found once; the top ten carry around 21%. Specimen: PBMCs or a T cell subset sorted from them (not recorded which). These receptors all stem from a man in his late teens or twenties who had mild COVID-19 (a few samples of this study predate the infection). Cell type and time point are not known. Each CDR3 is given with its conserved first and last residue. Fields, in order: CDR3 DNA, CDR3 protein, V gene, clone size, J gene, D gene. The D gene is left open where the match is weak. Clone size appears in some rows only: once, few, many, or a class for an expanded clone.

TGCGCCAGCAGCACTGGACTAGCGGGGGGTGGTGAGCAGTTCTTC | CASSTGLAGGGEQFF | TRBV5-1 | few | TRBJ2-1 | TRBD2
TGCGCCAGCAGCCCGGGTAGCGGGGGATCCTACAATGAGCAGTTCTTC | CASSPGSGGSYNEQFF | TRBV5-1 | NA | TRBJ2-1 | TRBD2
TGTGCCAGCAGCCCCCTCATAGCCACCCAAGGGACAGGGAACACCGGGGAGCTGTTTTTT | CASSPLIATQGTGNTGELFF | TRBV7-9 | few | TRBJ2-2 | TRBD1
TGTGCCAGCAGCTTCTCGGGCACCTCCTACGAGCAGTACTTC | CASSFSGTSYEQYF | TRBV7-9 | NA | TRBJ2-7 | NA
TGCGCCAGCAGCGCCGGGACAGGGGAGGGTCAGCCCCAGCATTTT | CASSAGTGEGQPQHF | TRBV5-1 | NA | TRBJ1-5 | TRBD1
TGTGCCATCAGGGCGTCGGGGGGAAGCAATCAGCCCCAGCATTTT | CAIRASGGSNQPQHF | TRBV10-3 | few | TRBJ1-5 | NA
TGTGCCAGCAGCTTGGGTAACCCTTCGAAAGAGACCCAGTACTTC | CASSLGNPSKETQYF | TRBV5-5 | NA | TRBJ2-5 | NA
TGTGCCAGCGGGACGACGCACAGGGATAAAGGAGATACGCAGTATTTT | CASGTTHRDKGDTQYF | TRBV12-3/TRBV12-4 | few | TRBJ2-3 | NA
TGTGCCACCAGTGAACCCGGACCTGAGGCAGATACGCAGTATTTT | CATSEPGPEADTQYF | TRBV24-1 | NA | TRBJ2-3 | NA
TGTGCCAGCAGCCAAGAGGTCGGCGGGGGCAAGACCCAGTACTTC | CASSQEVGGGKTQYF | TRBV4-2 | few | TRBJ2-5 | NA
TGTGCCAGCAGCTTAGATGTGAATCAGGGGTTCTTC | CASSLDVNQGFF | TRBV7-8 | NA | TRBJ2-1 | NA
TGTGCCAGCAGCCCAGGTTATAACTATGGCTACACCTTC | CASSPGYNYGYTF | TRBV7-2 | NA | TRBJ1-2 | NA
TGTGCCAGCAGTGAAGTAGCGGGGGGTACAGATACGCAGTATTTT | CASSEVAGGTDTQYF | TRBV6-4 | few | TRBJ2-3 | TRBD2
TGTGCCAGCAGCTCATATGGACGGCAAGAGACCCAGTACTTC | CASSSYGRQETQYF | TRBV7-2 | few | TRBJ2-5 | NA
TGTGCCAGCAGTTACTCTTGGGGGCCCGGGGAGCTGTTTTTT | CASSYSWGPGELFF | TRBV6-5 | NA | TRBJ2-2 | NA
TGCAGTGCTAGAGAAAGGGGACAGGGGGCCTACGAGCAGTACTTC | CSARERGQGAYEQYF | TRBV20-1 | NA | TRBJ2-7 | TRBD1
TGCGCCAGCAGCTTTCCGGGACAGGGGGCGGATGAGCAGTTCTTC | CASSFPGQGADEQFF | TRBV5-1 | few | TRBJ2-1 | TRBD1
TGCGCCAGCAGCTTAAAGGGATCTTTTCGGACAGATACGCAGTATTTT | CASSLKGSFRTDTQYF | TRBV5-1 | few | TRBJ2-3 | NA
TGCGCCAGCAAAGGGGTAGTCGGCACAGATACGCAGTATTTT | CASKGVVGTDTQYF | TRBV5-1 | few | TRBJ2-3 | NA
TGTGCCAGCAGCTCCAGGGGGCAGGGGAAATACAATGAGCAGTTCTTC | CASSSRGQGKYNEQFF | TRBV7-2 | NA | TRBJ2-1 | TRBD1
TGTGCCAGCAGCGGATCAGGGGGCAATCAGCCCCAGCATTTT | CASSGSGGNQPQHF | TRBV7-2 | NA | TRBJ1-5 | NA
TGTGCCAGCAGCCAAGAATTCCTAGCGTCGTCCTACAATGAGCAGTTCTTC | CASSQEFLASSYNEQFF | TRBV3-1 | few | TRBJ2-1 | NA
TGTGCCAGCAGCTTGCCCAGCTACAATGAGCAGTTCTTC | CASSLPSYNEQFF | TRBV5-6 | few | TRBJ2-1 | NA
TGTGCCAGCAGTGTCCGGCGCTCAACTAATGAAAAACTGTTTTTT | CASSVRRSTNEKLFF | TRBV6-6 | NA | TRBJ1-4 | NA
TGCGCCAGCAGCCCCACCCCCACCCCAAAGACCCAGTACTTC | CASSPTPTPKTQYF | TRBV4-1 | many | TRBJ2-5 | NA
TGTGCCAGCAGCCTGGCTGGGGGGAGCCGGCAGTACTTC | CASSLAGGSRQYF | TRBV5-6 | once | TRBJ2-7 | NA
TGTGCCAGCAGCTTGGAGGAGACAGATACGCAGTATTTT | CASSLEETDTQYF | TRBV11-1 | few | TRBJ2-3 | NA
TGCATCGTATCTGGGACAGGGAACACTGAAGCTTTCTTT | CIVSGTGNTEAFF | TRBV29-1 | NA | TRBJ1-1 | TRBD1
TGTGCCAGCAGCTTAGATGGCAGGGGGCGGGAAGAGACCCAGTACTTC | CASSLDGRGREETQYF | TRBV11-2 | many | TRBJ2-5 | TRBD1
TGCGCCAGCAGCCAAGATTCCAGGGGCCAAGAGACCCAGTACTTC | CASSQDSRGQETQYF | TRBV4-3 | NA | TRBJ2-5 | NA
TGTGCCAGCAGCCCCGGGGCGGGCTCCTACGAGCAGTACTTC | CASSPGAGSYEQYF | TRBV6-5 | NA | TRBJ2-7 | NA
TGCGCCAGCAGCCCCGGGACAGGGAATCAGCCCCAGCATTTT | CASSPGTGNQPQHF | TRBV7-2 | many | TRBJ1-5 | TRBD1
TGCGCCAGCAGCCAAGTACAGGGAAGCACTGAAGCTTTCTTT | CASSQVQGSTEAFF | TRBV4-3 | few | TRBJ1-1 | NA
TGTGCCAGCAGTTCCGGTCCCGGGACAGGAATGGGACTAGCTCGCTACGAGCAGTACTTC | CASSSGPGTGMGLARYEQYF | TRBV12-3/TRBV12-4 | NA | TRBJ2-7 | NA
TGCAGTGCTAGAGATAGCAGGGTTAATTCACCCCTCCACTTT | CSARDSRVNSPLHF | TRBV20-1 | NA | TRBJ1-6 | NA
TGTGCCAGCAGCATGGGCCGGCTAGCGGAAGGTTACAATGAGCAGTTCTTC | CASSMGRLAEGYNEQFF | TRBV6-5 | NA | TRBJ2-1 | TRBD2
TGTGCCAGCAGTGAGCTCTATCAGCCCCAGCATTTT | CASSELYQPQHF | TRBV6-2/TRBV6-3 | few | TRBJ1-5 | NA
TGTGCCAGCAGTTACGACGGGGGGCGGAGGAACACTGAAGCTTTCTTT | CASSYDGGRRNTEAFF | TRBV6-5 | few | TRBJ1-1 | NA
TGTGCCAGCAGCCAAGATCTTCCAGGGCTCGATGAAAAACTGTTTTTT | CASSQDLPGLDEKLFF | TRBV3-1 | NA | TRBJ1-4 | NA
TGCGCCAGCAGCTTACTAGCGGGGGGTATCGATGAGCAGTTCTTC | CASSLLAGGIDEQFF | TRBV5-1 | few | TRBJ2-1 | TRBD2
TGTGCCAGCAGTTTGCCGGGACAGCCGCAGTATTTT | CASSLPGQPQYF | TRBV28 | few | TRBJ2-3 | TRBD1
TGTGCCAGCAGCTTAGCGCTCTCCCGGGGGCGAGGAGATACGCAGTATTTT | CASSLALSRGRGDTQYF | TRBV7-2 | few | TRBJ2-3 | NA
TGTGCCAGCAGTTACTCGATTGGGGTGGGGAACACTGAAGCTTTCTTT | CASSYSIGVGNTEAFF | TRBV6-5 | NA | TRBJ1-1 | NA
TGTGCCACCAGCAACCGTTGGGGGGAGACCCAGTACTTC | CATSNRWGETQYF | TRBV15 | NA | TRBJ2-5 | NA
TGCAGTGCTAGAGATGGACAGGGCGACTATGGCTACACCTTC | CSARDGQGDYGYTF | TRBV20-1 | many | TRBJ1-2 | TRBD1
TGTGCCAGCAGCCCGTCTCGGGGCCAAGAGACCCAGTACTTC | CASSPSRGQETQYF | TRBV7-8 | few | TRBJ2-5 | NA
TGCGCCAGCAGCCCCCTTGACCCCACCGGGGAGCTGTTTTTT | CASSPLDPTGELFF | TRBV5-1 | few | TRBJ2-2 | NA
TGCGCCAGCAGCCCCGGGACGGTGGACACCGGGGAGCTGTTTTTT | CASSPGTVDTGELFF | TRBV5-1 | few | TRBJ2-2 | NA
TGTGCCAGCAGCCAGACAGGGGTGACCTACGAGCAGTACTTC | CASSQTGVTYEQYF | TRBV3-1 | NA | TRBJ2-7 | TRBD1